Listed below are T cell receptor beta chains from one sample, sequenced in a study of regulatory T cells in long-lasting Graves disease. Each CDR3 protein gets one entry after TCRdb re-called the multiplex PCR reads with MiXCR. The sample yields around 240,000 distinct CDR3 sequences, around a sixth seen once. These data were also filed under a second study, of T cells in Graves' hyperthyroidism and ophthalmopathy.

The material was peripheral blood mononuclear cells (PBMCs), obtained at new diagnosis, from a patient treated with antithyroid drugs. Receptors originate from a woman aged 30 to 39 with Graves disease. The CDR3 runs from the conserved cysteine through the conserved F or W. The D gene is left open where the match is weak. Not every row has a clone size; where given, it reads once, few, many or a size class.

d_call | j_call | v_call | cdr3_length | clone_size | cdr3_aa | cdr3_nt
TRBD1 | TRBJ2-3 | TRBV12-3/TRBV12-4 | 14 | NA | CASSSDRGGDTQYF | TGTGCCAGCAGTTCCGACAGGGGAGGAGATACGCAGTATTTT
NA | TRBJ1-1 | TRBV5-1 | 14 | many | CASSLGVQGPEAFF | TGCGCCAGCAGCTTGGGAGTCCAGGGCCCCGAAGCTTTCTTT
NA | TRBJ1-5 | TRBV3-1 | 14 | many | CASSHELSNQPQHF | TGTGCCAGCAGCCATGAATTAAGCAATCAGCCCCAGCATTTT
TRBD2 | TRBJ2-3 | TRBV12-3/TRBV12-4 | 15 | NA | CASIHSGGATDTQYF | TGTGCCAGCATCCATAGCGGGGGGGCCACAGATACGCAGTATTTT
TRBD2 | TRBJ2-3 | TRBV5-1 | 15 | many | CASSRERGGGDTQYF | TGCGCCAGCAGTCGGGAGCGGGGGGGCGGAGATACGCAGTATTTT
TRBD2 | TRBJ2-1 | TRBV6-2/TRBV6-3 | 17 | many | CASSARFGGGYGNEQFF | TGTGCCAGCAGTGCCCGGTTCGGCGGGGGGTATGGTAATGAGCAGTTCTTC
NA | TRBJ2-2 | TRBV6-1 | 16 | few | CASSASRTENTGELFF | TGTGCCAGCAGTGCCTCCCGGACAGAGAACACCGGGGAGCTGTTTTTT
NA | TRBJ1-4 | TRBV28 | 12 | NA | CAIQPEDEKLFF | TGTGCCATCCAACCGGAAGATGAAAAACTGTTTTTT
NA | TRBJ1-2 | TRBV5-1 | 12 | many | CASSFSGMGYTF | TGTGCCAGCAGCTTCTCAGGGATGGGCTACACCTTC
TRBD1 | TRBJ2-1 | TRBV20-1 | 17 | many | CSGTIVGTGAYYNEQFF | TGCAGTGGTACCATCGTTGGGACAGGGGCTTACTACAATGAGCAGTTCTTC
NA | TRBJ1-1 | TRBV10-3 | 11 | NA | CAIREDTEAFF | TGTGCCATCAGGGAGGACACTGAAGCTTTCTTT
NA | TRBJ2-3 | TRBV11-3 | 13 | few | CASSQDNLAARYF | TGTGCCAGCAGCCAAGATAATCTAGCCGCACGGTATTTT
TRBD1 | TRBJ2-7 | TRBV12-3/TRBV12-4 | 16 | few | CASRPDLTGGMDEQYF | TGTGCCAGCAGACCCGACCTGACAGGGGGTATGGACGAGCAGTACTTC
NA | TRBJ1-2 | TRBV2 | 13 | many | CARSVEGNYGYTF | TGTGCCAGGAGCGTTGAGGGGAACTATGGCTACACCTTC
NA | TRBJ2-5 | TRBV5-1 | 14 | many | CASSFVRGQETQYF | TGCGCCAGCAGCTTCGTCAGGGGCCAAGAGACCCAGTACTTC
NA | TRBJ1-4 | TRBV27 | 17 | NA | CASSFLAAGETNEKLFF | TGTGCCAGCAGTTTTCTCGCGGCAGGCGAAACTAATGAAAAACTGTTTTTT
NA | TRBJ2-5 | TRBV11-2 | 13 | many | CASSLRGRETQYF | TGTGCCAGCAGCTTACGGGGGAGGGAGACCCAGTACTTC
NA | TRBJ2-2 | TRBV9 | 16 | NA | CASSVALGVHTGELFF | TGTGCCAGCAGCGTAGCTCTCGGGGTGCACACCGGGGAGCTGTTTTTT
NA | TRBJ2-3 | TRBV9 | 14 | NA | CASSAPSVTDTQYF | TGTGCCAGCAGCGCCCCATCCGTCACAGATACGCAGTATTTT
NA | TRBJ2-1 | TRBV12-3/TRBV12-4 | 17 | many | CASSPSRLYPSYNEQFF | TGTGCCAGCAGCCCGTCACGACTGTATCCTTCCTACAATGAGCAGTTCTTC
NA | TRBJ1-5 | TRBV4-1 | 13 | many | CASSQLGEEPQHF | TGCGCCAGCAGCCAGCTTGGGGAAGAGCCCCAGCATTTT
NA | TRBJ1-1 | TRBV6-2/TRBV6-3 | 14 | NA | CASSYGQGTGEAFF | TGTGCCAGCAGTTACGGGCAGGGGACGGGTGAAGCTTTCTTT
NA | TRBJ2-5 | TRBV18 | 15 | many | CASSPADENQETQYF | TGTGCCAGCTCACCGGCAGACGAGAACCAAGAGACCCAGTACTTC
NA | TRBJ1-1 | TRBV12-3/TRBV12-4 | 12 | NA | CASSFGVTEAFF | TGTGCCAGCAGTTTTGGAGTCACTGAAGCTTTCTTT
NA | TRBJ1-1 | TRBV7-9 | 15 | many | CASSWTGTENTEAFF | TGCGCCAGCAGCTGGACCGGGACGGAGAACACTGAAGCTTTCTTT
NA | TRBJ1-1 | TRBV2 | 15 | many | CASRGGVTGSTEAFF | TGTGCCAGCAGGGGGGGGGTAACAGGGAGCACTGAAGCTTTCTTT
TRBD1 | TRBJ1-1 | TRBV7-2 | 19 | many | CASSFTGQGMRGMNTEAFF | TGTGCCAGCAGCTTCACGGGACAGGGAATGCGAGGGATGAACACTGAAGCTTTCTTT
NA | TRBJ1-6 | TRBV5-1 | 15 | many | CASSPEGEDSSPLHF | TGCGCCAGCAGCCCCGAAGGGGAGGACTCTTCACCCCTCCACTTT
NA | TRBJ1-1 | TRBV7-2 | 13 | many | CASSSRVDTEAFF | TGTGCCAGCAGCTCAAGGGTGGACACTGAAGCTTTCTTT
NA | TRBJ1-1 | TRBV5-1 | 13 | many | CASSFGPGDQAFF | TGCGCCAGCAGCTTTGGTCCAGGCGATCAGGCTTTCTTT
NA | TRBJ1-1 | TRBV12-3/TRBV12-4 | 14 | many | CASSVTGPITEAFF | TGTGCCAGCAGTGTGACAGGACCGATCACTGAAGCTTTCTTT
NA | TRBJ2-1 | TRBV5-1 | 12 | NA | CASSPGDSWQFF | TGCGCCAGCAGTCCGGGGGATAGTTGGCAGTTCTTC
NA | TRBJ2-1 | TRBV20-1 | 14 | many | CSARIGTALGEQFF | TGCAGTGCTAGGATCGGGACCGCCCTCGGAGAGCAGTTCTTC
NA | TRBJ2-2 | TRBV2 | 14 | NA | CASSTPTETGELFF | TGTGCCAGCAGCACCCCGACAGAAACCGGGGAGCTGTTTTTT
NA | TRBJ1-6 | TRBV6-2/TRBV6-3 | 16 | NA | CASSDAQGLYNSPLHF | TGTGCCAGCAGTGATGCCCAGGGCCTCTATAATTCACCCCTCCACTTT
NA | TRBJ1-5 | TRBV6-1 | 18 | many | CASSEYYGEGGRRQPQHF | TGTGCCAGCAGTGAATACTACGGGGAAGGGGGAAGGCGTCAGCCCCAGCATTTT
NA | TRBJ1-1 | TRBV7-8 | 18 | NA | CASSLSQAAGGMNTEAFF | TGTGCCAGCAGCTTAAGTCAGGCCGCCGGAGGCATGAACACTGAAGCTTTCTTT
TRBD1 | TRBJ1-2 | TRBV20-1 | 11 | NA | CSARTGGGYTF | TGCAGTGCTAGAACAGGGGGAGGCTACACCTTC
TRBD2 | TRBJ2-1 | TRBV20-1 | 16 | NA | CSARDSGGTGVNEQFF | TGCAGTGCTAGAGATTCCGGGGGGACCGGTGTCAATGAGCAGTTCTTC